These T cell receptor beta chains were read from a single sample in a study of shared clonotypes between healthy human individuals. Data came from immunoSEQ multiplex PCR; TCRdb stores just in-frame clones and leaves some out. The sample shows about 2,500,000 clones, approximately 92% of them seen only once. The specimen was naive CD4+ T cells sorted from blood. These receptors all come from a man aged 18 to 29 in good health. The CDR3 runs from the conserved cysteine through the conserved F or W. D genes are given only for firm matches. Part of the rows lack a size; the others show once, few, many or a class for expanded clones.

>.|.|TRBV18|TRBJ2-7
CASSAGNNYEQYF
TGTGCCAGCTCAGCCGGGAACAACTACGAGCAGTACTTC
>.|few|TRBV4-3|TRBJ1-4
CASSLSGGNEKLFF
TGCGCCAGCAGCCTAAGCGGAGGGAATGAAAAACTGTTTTTT
>.|.|TRBV6-5|TRBJ2-3
CASSYSGGTDTQYF
TGTGCCAGCAGTTACTCTGGGGGAACAGATACGCAGTATTTT
>.|.|TRBV11-2|TRBJ1-1
CASSFLGTEAFF
TGTGCCAGCAGCTTTTTAGGCACTGAAGCTTTCTTT
>TRBD2|.|TRBV7-2|TRBJ2-1
CASSPVSGTTYNEQFF
TGTGCCAGCAGCCCAGTTAGCGGGACAACCTACAATGAGCAGTTCTTC
>.|.|TRBV11-1|TRBJ2-7
CASSLNIAQYF
TGTGCCAGCAGCTTAAATATAGCGCAGTACTTC
>.|.|TRBV18|TRBJ1-4
CASSRGREANEKLFF
TGTGCCAGCTCCCGCGGGAGGGAAGCTAATGAAAAACTGTTTTTT
>.|.|TRBV7-2|TRBJ2-5
CASSLGLRETQYF
TGTGCCAGCAGCTTAGGTCTTCGAGAGACCCAGTACTTC
>TRBD2|.|TRBV11-2|TRBJ2-7
CASSLTGTSVYKQYF
TGTGCCAGCAGCTTAACCGGGACTAGTGTCTACAAGCAGTACTTC
>.|.|TRBV10-3|TRBJ2-7
CAISEVQRGNEQYF
TGTGCCATCAGTGAGGTACAGAGGGGCAACGAGCAGTACTTC
>.|few|TRBV30|TRBJ1-1
CAWGPSNTEAFF
TGTGCCTGGGGACCCTCGAACACTGAAGCTTTCTTT
>.|.|TRBV7-9|TRBJ1-2
CASSLASVNYGYTF
TGTGCCAGCAGCCTCGCCTCGGTGAACTATGGCTACACCTTC
>TRBD2|.|TRBV30|TRBJ2-3
CAWNMGLEADTQYF
TGTGCCTGGAACATGGGACTAGAGGCAGATACGCAGTATTTT
>TRBD1|.|TRBV6-6|TRBJ1-5
CASSTGGGNQPQHF
TGTGCCAGCAGCACAGGGGGGGGCAATCAGCCCCAGCATTTT
>.|.|TRBV6-1|TRBJ2-2
CASSEPPGGGITGELFF
TGTGCCAGCAGTGAACCCCCAGGAGGGGGAATAACCGGGGAGCTGTTTTTT